This is a list of T cell receptor beta chains from one sample in a study of blood T cells in healthy people across ages. One entry per CDR3 protein results from TCRdb running MiXCR on the 5' RACE reads. Of 850,000 to 1,300,000 distinct CDR3 sequences listed, roughly 45% are singletons. Sequencing was carried out using blood. Every receptor here comes from a woman in her sixties or seventies in good health. The CDR3 runs from the conserved cysteine through the conserved F or W. A D gene is named only where the DNA matches it firmly. The size field is filled for only some rows; it gives once, few, many or a size class.

NA	TRBV29-1	NA	TRBJ1-2	CSVAHYLYGYTF	TGCAGCGTTGCCCACTACCTATATGGCTACACCTTC
TRBD1	TRBV2	NA	TRBJ1-5	CASSLQGASFQPQHF	TGTGCCAGCAGTCTACAGGGGGCCAGTTTTCAGCCCCAGCATTTT
TRBD2	TRBV7-3	NA	TRBJ2-1	CASSLTGGLAGGNNEQFF	TGTGCCAGCAGCTTAACGGGGGGACTAGCGGGAGGGAACAATGAGCAGTTCTTC
TRBD2	TRBV10-2	once	TRBJ2-5	CASSELPGGTQYF	TGCGCCAGCAGTGAATTGCCGGGGGGGACCCAGTACTTC
TRBD2	TRBV10-3	few	TRBJ2-7	CAISARGGTYEQYF	TGTGCCATCAGTGCCCGGGGAGGGACCTACGAGCAGTACTTC
TRBD2	TRBV12-3/TRBV12-4	NA	TRBJ2-1	CASTLPSGYNEQFF	TGTGCCAGCACGCTCCCTAGCGGATACAATGAGCAGTTCTTC
NA	TRBV15	NA	TRBJ2-7	CATSRPGANTYEQYF	TGTGCCACCAGCAGGCCCGGGGCCAACACCTACGAGCAGTACTTC
TRBD2	TRBV9	NA	TRBJ2-7	CASSVGGGEHYEQYF	TGTGCCAGCAGCGTAGGCGGGGGGGAGCACTACGAGCAGTACTTC
TRBD2	TRBV7-8	NA	TRBJ2-1	CASSPSGSTYNEQFF	TGTGCCAGCAGCCCTAGCGGGAGCACCTACAATGAGCAGTTCTTC
NA	TRBV29-1	NA	TRBJ2-1	CSVDGPLGTEQFF	TGCAGCGTTGATGGGCCGTTAGGAACCGAGCAGTTCTTC
TRBD1	TRBV18	NA	TRBJ2-5	CASSPSAGTAYQETQYF	TGTGCCAGCTCACCATCGGCCGGGACAGCTTACCAAGAGACCCAGTACTTC
NA	TRBV27	NA	TRBJ1-5	CASSLVGSLSNQPQHF	TGTGCCAGCAGCCTAGTGGGCAGTCTAAGCAATCAGCCCCAGCATTTT
NA	TRBV20-1	NA	TRBJ1-1	CSARYHASTEAFF	TGCAGTGCTAGATACCACGCCAGCACTGAAGCTTTCTTT
NA	TRBV9	NA	TRBJ2-1	CASSVDWGALNEQFF	TGTGCCAGCAGCGTAGATTGGGGGGCACTCAATGAGCAGTTCTTC
NA	TRBV10-3	NA	TRBJ2-3	CASSGGSASLTDTQYF	TGTGCCTCTAGTGGGGGTAGCGCTAGCCTCACAGATACGCAGTATTTT
NA	TRBV4-2	many	TRBJ2-7	CASSQLESSLYEQYF	TGTGCCAGCAGCCAATTGGAAAGTTCCTTGTACGAGCAGTACTTC
NA	TRBV6-5	NA	TRBJ1-2	CASTPGAGYGYTF	TGTGCCAGCACCCCGGGGGCCGGCTATGGCTACACCTTC
NA	TRBV7-9	few	TRBJ2-5	CASGLSGPQETQYF	TGTGCCAGCGGCCTAAGCGGGCCTCAAGAGACCCAGTACTTC
TRBD1	TRBV28	NA	TRBJ2-6	CASRRDRGVAGANVLTF	TGTGCCAGCAGGAGGGACAGGGGGGTTGCTGGGGCCAACGTCCTGACTTTC
NA	TRBV10-2	NA	TRBJ2-5	CASMVRETQYF	TGCGCCAGCATGGTCAGGGAGACCCAGTACTTC
NA	TRBV29-1	NA	TRBJ2-2	CSARTGGELFF	TGCAGCGCTAGGACTGGCGGGGAGCTGTTTTTT
TRBD2	TRBV7-9	NA	TRBJ2-5	CASSLADRLAETQYF	TGTGCCAGCAGCTTAGCGGACCGACTAGCGGAGACCCAGTACTTC
NA	TRBV10-2	NA	TRBJ2-1	CASSEWHRHEQFF	TGCGCCAGCAGTGAGTGGCATCGCCATGAGCAGTTCTTC
NA	TRBV29-1	NA	TRBJ2-1	CSVGSHSGEQFF	TGCAGCGTTGGGTCCCACTCGGGTGAGCAGTTCTTC
TRBD2	TRBV12-5	NA	TRBJ2-7	CASSLAGGYPYNEQYF	TGTGCTAGCTCACTAGCGGGCGGGTATCCCTACAATGAGCAGTACTTC
NA	TRBV27	few	TRBJ1-5	CASSLTRGGQPQHF	TGTGCCAGCAGTTTGACGAGAGGAGGTCAGCCCCAGCATTTT
TRBD1	TRBV5-1	few	TRBJ1-6	CASSNSGTGKPLHF	TGCGCCAGCAGCAACTCCGGGACAGGGAAACCCCTCCACTTT
NA	TRBV6-1	NA	TRBJ1-5	CASSEGPGGNQPQHF	TGTGCCAGCAGTGAAGGACCAGGGGGCAATCAGCCCCAGCATTTT
NA	TRBV20-1	NA	TRBJ2-5	CSARDFRGAQETQYF	TGCAGTGCTAGAGATTTTCGCGGGGCCCAAGAGACCCAGTACTTC
NA	TRBV6-1	NA	TRBJ1-1	CAGSGAMNTEAFF	TGTGCCGGCAGCGGGGCGATGAACACTGAAGCTTTCTTT
NA	TRBV2	few	TRBJ2-5	CASSEVVGRQETQYF	TGTGCCAGCAGTGAAGTGGTCGGGAGACAAGAGACCCAGTACTTC
TRBD2	TRBV4-1	NA	TRBJ2-5	CASSQDGSGREQYF	TGCGCCAGCAGCCAAGATGGGTCGGGGCGGGAGCAGTACTTC
NA	TRBV7-2	NA	TRBJ1-2	CASSLDGGQYGYTF	TGTGCCAGCAGCTTAGACGGAGGACAGTATGGCTACACCTTC